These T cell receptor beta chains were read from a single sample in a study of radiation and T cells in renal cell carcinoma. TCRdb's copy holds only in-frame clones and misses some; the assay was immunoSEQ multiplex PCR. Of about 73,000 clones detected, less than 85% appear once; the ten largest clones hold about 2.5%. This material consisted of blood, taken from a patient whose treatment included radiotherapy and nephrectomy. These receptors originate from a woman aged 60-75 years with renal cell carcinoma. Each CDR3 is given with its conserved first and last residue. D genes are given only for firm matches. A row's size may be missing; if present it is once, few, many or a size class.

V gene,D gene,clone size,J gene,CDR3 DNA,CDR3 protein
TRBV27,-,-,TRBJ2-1,TGTGCCAGCAGTTTAATAGGCGGTTTAGGGACAAATGAGCAGTTCTTC,CASSLIGGLGTNEQFF
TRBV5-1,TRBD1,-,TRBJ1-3,TGCGCCAGTGCAGGGGGAACTGGAAACACCATATATTTT,CASAGGTGNTIYF
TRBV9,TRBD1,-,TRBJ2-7,TGTGCCAGCAGCACGGACAGGGGTCACGAGCAGTACTTC,CASSTDRGHEQYF
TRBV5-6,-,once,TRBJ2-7,TGTGCCAGCAGCTTGGGACACGCCAGCTACGAGCAGTACTTC,CASSLGHASYEQYF
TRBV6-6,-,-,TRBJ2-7,TGTGCCAGCAGTTACGGGCTTTTCTACGAGCAGTACTTC,CASSYGLFYEQYF
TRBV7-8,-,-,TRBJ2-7,TGTGCCAGCAGCTTAGCCCGGGGCGGGGCCTACGAGCAGTACTTC,CASSLARGGAYEQYF
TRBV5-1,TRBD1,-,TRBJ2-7,TGCGCCAGCAGCTTGGGGGACAGGGAGTACGAGCAGTACTTC,CASSLGDREYEQYF
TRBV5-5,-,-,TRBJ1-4,TGTGCCAGCACCCAGAAAGCAACTAATGAAAAACTGTTTTTT,CASTQKATNEKLFF
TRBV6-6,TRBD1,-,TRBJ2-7,TGTGCCAGCAGATACGGGACAGGGATTACCTACGAGCAGTACTTC,CASRYGTGITYEQYF
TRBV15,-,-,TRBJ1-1,TGTGCCACCAGCATTCCGGGGATTGAAGCTTTCTTT,CATSIPGIEAFF
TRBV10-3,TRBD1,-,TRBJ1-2,TGTGCCAACGGACAGGGTGCCAACTATGGCTACACCTTC,CANGQGANYGYTF
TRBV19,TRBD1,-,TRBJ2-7,TGTGCCAGTAGCCCGACAGGGTCCCCCCTCGAGCAGTACTTC,CASSPTGSPLEQYF
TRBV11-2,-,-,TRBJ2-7,TGTGCCAGCAGCTCCGATCGGGGGGCCTCCGAGCAGTACTTC,CASSSDRGASEQYF
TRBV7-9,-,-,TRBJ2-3,TGTGCCAGCAGCGTATTGCAGGGATTCAGTACAGATACGCAGTATTTT,CASSVLQGFSTDTQYF
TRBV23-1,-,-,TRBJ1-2,TGCGCCAGCGGTCCTCTCCGCTCAGGGAACTATGGCTACACCTTC,CASGPLRSGNYGYTF
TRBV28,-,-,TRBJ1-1,TGTGCCAGCAGTCCCCCGTCCAGACCGAACACTGAAGCTTTCTTT,CASSPPSRPNTEAFF
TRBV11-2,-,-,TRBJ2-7,TGTGCCAGCAGCTTCCGACCCGCCAAGGGTTACGAGCAGTACTTC,CASSFRPAKGYEQYF
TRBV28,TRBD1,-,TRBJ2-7,TGTGCCAGCAGTTCGTACCGACAGGGAAGGGCCTACGAGCAGTACTTC,CASSSYRQGRAYEQYF
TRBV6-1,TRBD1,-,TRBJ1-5,TGTGCCAGCAGTCCAGGGGGAAGCAATCAGCCCCAGCATTTT,CASSPGGSNQPQHF
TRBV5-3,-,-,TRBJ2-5,TGTGCCAGAAGCTTGGGCAGGGGAGAGACCCAGTACTTC,CARSLGRGETQYF
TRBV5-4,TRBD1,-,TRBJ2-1,TGTGCCAGCAGTGCAGGGGGCCGCTCCTACAATGAGCAGTTCTTC,CASSAGGRSYNEQFF
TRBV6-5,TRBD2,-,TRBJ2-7,TGTGCCAGCAGTTACAAACTAGCGGACCTCCTTGACGAGCAGTACTTC,CASSYKLADLLDEQYF
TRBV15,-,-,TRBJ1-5,TGTGCCACCAGCAGAGATCGAGCGGATAGCAATCAGCCCCAGCATTTT,CATSRDRADSNQPQHF
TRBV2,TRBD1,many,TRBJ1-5,TGTGCCAGCAGCAGACAGGGCAACCAGCCCCAGCATTTT,CASSRQGNQPQHF
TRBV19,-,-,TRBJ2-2,TGTGCCAGCAGAAGTACGAACACCGGGGAGCTGTTTTTT,CASRSTNTGELFF
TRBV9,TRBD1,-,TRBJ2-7,TGTGCCAGCAGCAAAGGACAGGGGGATTACGAGCAGTACTTC,CASSKGQGDYEQYF
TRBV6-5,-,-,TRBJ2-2,TGTGCCAGCAGTTACTCGCCTGTGGGTTCCGGGGAGCTGTTTTTT,CASSYSPVGSGELFF
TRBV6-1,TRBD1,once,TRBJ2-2,TGTGCCTCCGCGGTTGACAGGGGGCGGGGCGGGGAGCTGTTTTTT,CASAVDRGRGGELFF
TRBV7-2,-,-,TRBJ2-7,TGTGCCAGCAGCTTAGAGAGGGGATACTACGAGCAGTACTTC,CASSLERGYYEQYF
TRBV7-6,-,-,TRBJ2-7,TGTGCCAGCAGCATAGGGGGCGAGCAGTACTTC,CASSIGGEQYF
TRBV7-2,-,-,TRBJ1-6,TGTGCCAGCAGCTTAACGGGTGGAATGAATTCACCCCTCCACTTT,CASSLTGGMNSPLHF